This TCR beta chain was sequenced during a study of patients and donors after allogeneic stem cell transplantation. Between the trimmed V and J ends, which lost 3 bases and 4 bases, there was a span of 6 bases. The CDR3 is made up of 12 amino acids. TCRdb reanalysed the RT-PCR reads using MiXCR and keeps one entry per CDR3 protein. The sample holds 410,000 or so distinct CDR3 sequences; 16% are singletons and the top ten take 7% to 7.5%. This clonotype was recorded at least ten times. The genes are TRBV12-3 or TRBV12-4 and TRBJ2-5; unclear D gene. This clonotype was sampled from a human donor who was either an allogeneic HSCT recipient or a stem cell or donor lymphocyte infusion donor (not recorded which). It is not recorded whose cells these are; they may come from a transplant donor. Sequenced: blood, either unsorted or a sorted T cell fraction (not recorded which). CDR3 residues: CASSLGTETQYF. The CDR3 DNA reads TGTGCCAGCAGTTTGGGTACAGAGACCCAGTACTTC.